The following is a TCR beta chain sequence with its context. Antigen specificity is unknown. Germline V gene sequence: CDR1 ENHRY, CDR2 SYGVKD. The J segment lost 5 bases and the V segment lost 4 bases, leaving 3 bases of the junction unmatched. The CDR3 is 14 residues long. 13 Jbeta primers and 60 Vbeta primers were used for the PCR. Measured with immunoSEQ multiplex PCR; TCRdb has only the in-frame clones, and not every one. The table has over 150,000 clones, around 78% seen once. The record originates from a study of cytomegalovirus exposure and HLA in healthy donors. Regarding the study as a whole: Earlier results showed most TCR beta V segments being productive about 90% or about 30% of the time.

The sequence derives from a woman in her forties or fifties in good health and CMV-seropositive. The J gene is TRBJ1-1, the V gene TRBV10-3; TRBD1 aligns across 11 bases. The material sequenced was PBMCs. CDR3 in amino acids: CAISGTGGGTEAFF. In DNA, the CDR3 is TGTGCCATCAGTGGGACAGGGGGCGGAACTGAAGCTTTCTTT.